Presented here are 31 T cell receptor beta chains from one specimen sequenced in a study of OX40 agonist ivuxolimab in advanced cancers. Sequencing was performed with immunoSEQ multiplex PCR; in TCRdb, only in-frame clones are kept and a portion is missing. The sample lists tens of thousands of clones; approximately 88% were seen once. The sample in question was CD4+ or CD8+ T cells sorted from blood, obtained in a trial of the OX40 agonist ivuxolimab. These receptors all come from an adult with an advanced solid tumor such as melanoma, head and neck, liver or kidney cancer.

The chain combines TRBV18 with TRBJ2-1, with D perhaps matching TRBD2 (6 bases). Germline loops: CDR1 KGHSH, CDR2 LQKENI. V was cut by 1 base and J by 4 bases, with 8 bases left in between. This CDR3 is 14 amino acids long. This CDR3 reads CASSPLAEYNEQFF. For the CDR3, the DNA is TGTGCCAGCTCACCACTAGCGGAGTACAATGAGCAGTTCTTC.

The V call is TRBV6-6, the J call TRBJ2-1; 10 bases are shared with TRBD2. The V segment lost 6 bases and the J segment 5 bases; nucleotides outside the gene matches: 4. CDR1 is MNHNY and CDR2 is SVGAGI in the germline V gene (reference sequence). CDR3 length: 14 amino acids. The DNA of the CDR3 is TGTGCCAGCAGCCCTAGCGGGAGAGACAATGAGCAGTTCTTC. Translation: CASSPSGRDNEQFF.

The table lists this clone with a count of one. The J gene is TRBJ2-2, the V gene TRBV11-2; the match to TRBD2 covers 9 bases. CDR1 is SGHAT and CDR2 is FQNNGV in the germline V gene. J was trimmed by 6 bases and V by 4 bases; bases with no gene match: 6. This CDR3 comprises 15 residues. The CDR3 loop reads CASSSGLAGAGELFF. DNA of the CDR3: TGTGCCAGCAGCTCCGGATTAGCGGGAGCCGGGGAGCTGTTTTTT.

By share, this clone ranks as medium-sized (0.01 to 0.1%). V usage is TRBV5-5 and J usage is TRBJ1-5; 7 bases match TRBD1. The V gene's germline CDR1 is SGHKS and CDR2 YYEKEE (reference sequence). The trim removed 4 bases at V and 7 bases at J, leaving 5 bases unmatched. The CDR3 runs to 13 residues. CDR3 residues: CASSQTGSQPQHF. The CDR3, as DNA: TGTGCCAGCAGCCAGACAGGGTCGCAGCCCCAGCATTTT.

The chain carries TRBV5-1 and TRBJ2-2; TRBD1 agrees at 9 bases. Germline CDR1 is SGHRS and CDR2 is YFSETQ. This CDR3 region has 15 residues. V was pared by 6 bases and J by 1 base, with 4 bases of the junction left unmatched. In DNA, the CDR3 is TGCGCCAGCATCCCGGGACAGGGGAACACCGGGGAGCTGTTTTTT. This gives the protein CASIPGQGNTGELFF. The entire variable domain, with the rest obtained from reference TRBV5-1 and TRBJ2-2, is as follows: KAGVTQTPRYLIKTRGQQVTLSCSPISGHRSVSWYQQTPGQGLQFLFEYFSETQRNKGNFPGRFSGRQFSNSRSEMNVSTLELGDSALYLCASIPGQGNTGELFFGEGSRLTVL.

The rearrangement joins TRBV7-9 to TRBJ2-3, with D possibly matching TRBD1 (6 bases). The CDR3 runs 15 residues. Germline assignment: CDR1 SEHNR and CDR2 FQNEAQ (reference sequence). V lost 2 bases, J lost 2 bases, and 11 bases lay in between. In nucleotides, the CDR3 is TGTGCCAGCAGCTTACTCAGGGGCGACACAGATACGCAGTATTTT. Encoded protein: CASSLLRGDTDTQYF.

The CDR3 DNA is TGTGCCAGCTCACCAACCTCCCAAGAGACCCAGTACTTC. It specifies CASSPTSQETQYF. This chain connects TRBV18 to TRBJ2-5; D is ambiguous. The length of the CDR3 is 13 residues. With 2 bases removed from V and 1 base from J, the gap between germline ends came to 5 bases. Germline V gene lookup returns CDR1 KGHSH and CDR2 LQKENI.

The V call is TRBV28, the J call TRBJ2-5, with unresolved D. V was shortened by 7 bases and J by 5 bases, with 14 bases between the two germline ends. Germline loops: CDR1 MDHEN, CDR2 SYDVKM. The CDR3 sequence is 13 residues long. CDR3 sequence: CASIPDNGETQYF. CDR3 DNA: TGTGCCAGCATCCCCGACAACGGGGAGACCCAGTACTTC. Full variable domain (rest looked up from reference TRBV28 and TRBJ2-5): DVKVTQSSRYLVKRTGEKVFLECVQDMDHENMFWYRQDPGLGLRLIYFSYDVKMKEKGDIPEGYSVSREKKERFSLILESASTNQTSMYLCASIPDNGETQYFGPGTRLLVL.

This chain joins TRBV7-9 and TRBJ2-2; no clear D. The V end lost 0 bases, the J end lost 0 bases, and 11 bases lay between the germline ends. The germline V gene has CDR1 SEHNR and CDR2 FQNEAQ (reference sequence). This CDR3 region has 17 residues. The CDR3 here is CASSLAWVGANTGELFF. The CDR3 DNA follows: TGTGCCAGCAGCTTAGCGTGGGTCGGCGCGAACACCGGGGAGCTGTTTTTT.

The chain joins TRBV7-2 to TRBJ1-1; D not certain. V lost 3 bases and J lost 1, with 9 bases in between. There are 14 residues in the CDR3. Germline V CDR1 and CDR2: SGHTA, FQGNSA. The CDR3, as DNA: TGTGCCAGCAGCTTTCCCGTATGGAACACTGAAGCTTTCTTT. It translates to CASSFPVWNTEAFF.

This clone was detected only once. The genes are TRBV6-1 and TRBJ1-5, with D unclear. The length of the CDR3 is 16 residues. Per germline, CDR1 MNHNS and CDR2 SASEGT. V lost 2 bases to trimming and J lost 4 bases, with 15 bases between them. This CDR3 reads CASSESLYKGNQPQHF. The CDR3 DNA is TGTGCCAGCAGTGAAAGTCTCTACAAGGGAAATCAGCCCCAGCATTTT.

CDR3 residues: CASKTGGGGANVLTF. In DNA, the CDR3 is TGTGCCAGCAAGACAGGGGGTGGTGGGGCCAACGTCCTGACTTTC. This chain connects TRBV28 to TRBJ2-6, with TRBD1 matching over 9 bases. The V gene end was trimmed by 7 bases and the J gene end by 3 bases; junction bases not matched to a gene: 4. The germline V gene encodes CDR1 MDHEN and CDR2 SYDVKM. The CDR3 extends over 15 amino acids.

The CDR3 loop is CAWSPGRIQETQYF. As DNA, the CDR3 is TGTGCCTGGAGTCCTGGGAGGATCCAAGAGACCCAGTACTTC. The chain is built from TRBV30 and TRBJ2-5, with TRBD2 as a possible D gene (6 bases). CDR1 is GTSNPN, CDR2 SVGIG, per germline (reference sequence). Between the trimmed V and J ends, which lost 2 bases and 1 base, there was a span of 11 bases. The CDR3 contains 14 residues.

The chain uses TRBV28 and TRBJ2-2, with 7 bases identical to TRBD1. The junction had 8 bases not matched to a gene; V was cut back by 6 bases and J by 4 bases. CDR1 is MDHEN, CDR2 SYDVKM, per germline. The length of the CDR3 is 15 residues. CDR3 in amino acids: CASRYDRVGTGELFF. The CDR3 region has the DNA TGTGCCAGCAGATATGACAGGGTCGGCACCGGGGAGCTGTTTTTT.

The V gene is TRBV5-1, the J gene TRBJ1-1; 8 positions match TRBD1. Per the germline V gene, CDR1 is SGHRS and CDR2 is YFSETQ. The CDR3 is 16 amino acids. The V segment lost 2 bases and the J segment 0 bases; nucleotides outside the gene matches: 6. Here the CDR3 reads CASSFGQGRLNTEAFF. In DNA, the CDR3 is TGCGCCAGCAGCTTTGGACAGGGCCGGCTGAACACTGAAGCTTTCTTT.

The chain couples TRBV7-6 to TRBJ2-1; 11 bases match TRBD2. The CDR3 runs to 18 residues. Trimming removed 5 bases from V and 4 bases from J; junction bases left unmatched: 13. Germline V gives CDR1 SGHVS, CDR2 FNYEAQ. CDR3 nucleotide sequence: TGTGCCAGCAGCAGTCTTGGGACTAGCGGAGATATGTACAATGAGCAGTTCTTC. It is translated as CASSSLGTSGDMYNEQFF.

This clone was counted a single time. The junction does not match germline at one end; this may be a read error. V is TRBV7-2 and J is TRBJ2-7; D not resolved. The CDR3 is made up of 13 amino acids. The germline gives CDR1 SGHTA, CDR2 FQGNSA. The CDR3 DNA is TGTGCCGGCAGCTTAGGTGCCCCGGGCGAGCAGTACTTC. It is translated as CAGSLGAPGEQYF.

V gene TRBV27 combines with J gene TRBJ2-5, with TRBD1 identical over 7 bases. Germline CDR1 and CDR2: MNHEY and SMNVEV (reference sequence). With V trimmed by 6 bases and J by 2 bases, 24 bases remained unmatched. The CDR3 is made up of 20 amino acids. The CDR3 spells CASRPFQWPSRLGQQETQYF. CDR3 bases: TGTGCCAGCAGACCTTTCCAATGGCCTTCTCGACTGGGACAGCAAGAGACCCAGTACTTC.

A word on this clone: The sample carries other DNA sequences with the same CDR3. The chain is built from TRBV29-1 and TRBJ1-1, with TRBD1 as a possible D gene (5 bases). Germline V CDR1 and CDR2: SQVTM, ANQGSEA. V lost 6 bases to trimming and J lost 0 bases, with 11 bases between them. The CDR3 spans 13 residues. CDR3 amino acids: CSVEGRLNTEAFF. The DNA of the CDR3 is TGCAGCGTCGAGGGACGACTGAACACTGAAGCTTTCTTT.

V and J are TRBV27 and TRBJ2-2; D might be TRBD2 (7 bases). The CDR3 spans 17 residues. In germline, CDR1 is MNHEY, CDR2 SMNVEV (reference sequence). V was trimmed by 7 bases and J by 8 bases, leaving 26 bases between them. CDR3 sequence reads: CASTLLKPTGRVGELFF. The CDR3, as DNA: TGTGCCAGCACGCTACTCAAGCCCACAGGGAGGGTAGGGGAGCTGTTTTTT.

This chain uses TRBV19 with TRBJ2-4, with 8 bases matching TRBD2. The germline CDR1 and CDR2 sequences are LNHDA and SQIVND (reference sequence). With 7 bases clipped from V and 4 bases from J, the junction kept 15 bases outside the gene matches. The CDR3 is 17 residues long. This CDR3 reads CASNLRPSGSGKNIQYF. The CDR3 DNA follows: TGTGCCAGTAATCTCAGACCCAGCGGGAGCGGTAAAAACATTCAGTACTTC.

This rearrangement joins TRBV7-3 to TRBJ2-1, with 16 bases aligning to TRBD2. Germline CDR1 is SGHTA and CDR2 is FQGTGA. Losses at the gene ends were 2 bases for V and 6 bases for J; bases not matched to a gene: 19. The CDR3 has 22 amino acids. The CDR3 coding sequence is TGTGCCAGCAGCTTATTCCCGGGACTAGCGGGAGGGCCGGTCGATGGCGGCAATGAGCAGTTCTTC. As protein: CASSLFPGLAGGPVDGGNEQFF.

In its sample, this clone was seen once. The chain links TRBV7-9 to TRBJ1-1, with D uncertain. V lost 5 bases, J lost 5 bases, and 18 bases lay in between. In germline, CDR1 is SEHNR, CDR2 FQNEAQ (reference sequence). The CDR3 has 15 residues. CDR3 nucleotides: TGTGCCAGCAGCCAACCCCCCCACTCCATGACTGAAGCTTTCTTT. It codes for CASSQPPHSMTEAFF. Full variable domain (rest looked up from reference TRBV7-9 and TRBJ1-1): DTGVSQNPRHKITKRGQNVTFRCDPISEHNRLYWYRQTLGQGPEFLTYFQNEAQLEKSRLLSDRFSAERPKGSFSTLEIQRTEQGDSAMYLCASSQPPHSMTEAFFGQGTRLTVV.

This clone was counted once. The rearrangement uses TRBV19 and TRBJ2-1; TRBD2 aligns across 16 bases. V gave up 6 bases and J gave up 7 bases; unmatched junction bases: 15. The germline V gene has CDR1 LNHDA and CDR2 SQIVND (reference sequence). This CDR3 has 19 residues. The CDR3 coding sequence is TGTGCCAGTAGGGCCGGGACTAGCGGGAGGGCCGCGGAGGGGAATGAGCAGTTCTTC. Translating gives CASRAGTSGRAAEGNEQFF.

This rearrangement joins TRBV4-1 to TRBJ1-4, with D possibly matching TRBD1 (6 bases). Between the trimmed V and J ends, which lost 0 bases and 8 bases, there was a span of 13 bases. This CDR3 contains 15 residues. CDR1 and CDR2 (germline): MGHRA, YSYEKL. The CDR3 DNA reads as TGCGCCAGCAGCCAAGAGACAAGGGGGTGGGAAAAACTGTTTTTT. Residues: CASSQETRGWEKLFF.

The rearrangement uses TRBV9 and TRBJ2-3; 12 bases are a match to TRBD2. The junction had 8 bases not matched to a gene; V was cut back by 0 bases and J by 0 bases. Per the germline V gene, CDR1 is SGDLS and CDR2 is YYNGEE. CDR3 size: 19 residues. CDR3 nucleotide sequence: TGTGCCAGCAGCGTAGCTACGTTGACTAGCGGGGGTAGCACAGATACGCAGTATTTT. Its translation is CASSVATLTSGGSTDTQYF.

CDR3 amino acids: CASSDRLQVELFF. Written as DNA, the CDR3 is TGTGCCAGCAGTGATAGGTTACAGGTGGAGCTGTTTTTT. The V gene is TRBV2, the J gene TRBJ2-2; D is possibly TRBD1 (5 bases). CDR1 and CDR2 (germline): SNHLY, FYNNEI. The CDR3 is 13 amino acids. Trimming left V 3 bases short and J 10 bases short, with 12 bases between.

This chain uses TRBV18 with TRBJ2-3; weak D call: TRBD2 (6 bases). This CDR3 contains 15 residues. CDR1 and CDR2 (germline): KGHSH, LQKENI. Trimming took off 3 bases at V and 1 base at J, with 11 bases between the two ends. CDR3 bases: TGTGCCAGCTCACCTGGAGGGGTGGGCACAGATACGCAGTATTTT. It is translated as CASSPGGVGTDTQYF.

CDR3 bases: TGTGCCAGCAGCTTAGGGGGACCGGGAACCGGGGAGCTGTTTTTT. Translation gives CASSLGGPGTGELFF. The chain is built from TRBV11-2 and TRBJ2-2; D tentatively fits TRBD1 or TRBD2 (5 bases each). V was shortened by 1 base and J by 5 bases, with 11 bases between the two germline ends. Germline V gene lookup returns CDR1 SGHAT and CDR2 FQNNGV. The CDR3 extends over 15 amino acids.

This rearrangement joins TRBV6-5 to TRBJ2-7, with D tentatively TRBD1 (6 bases). The CDR3 sequence is 13 residues long. In germline, CDR1 is MNHEY, CDR2 SVGAGI. Trimming took 5 bases from V and 3 from J, leaving 11 bases between them. This chain's CDR3 is CASSGQTGYEQYF. The CDR3 DNA is TGTGCCAGCAGTGGACAGACCGGCTACGAGCAGTACTTC.

The rearrangement links TRBV10-3 to TRBJ2-1; TRBD1 might be the D (6 bases). This CDR3 region has 13 residues. From germline, CDR1 is ENHRY and CDR2 SYGVKD. The V and J ends lost 6 bases and 5 bases respectively, with 11 bases between them. The CDR3 DNA reads TGTGCCATCAGGAACAGGGCAGACAATGAGCAGTTCTTC. Translation: CAIRNRADNEQFF.